This TCR beta chain was observed in a study of blood T cell repertoires in COVID-19. Turning to the study itself: The United States, Italy and Spain provided the acute and convalescent COVID-19 samples.

Sequencing used immunoSEQ multiplex PCR; TCRdb keeps in-frame clones, though not all of them. The sample yields a few hundred thousand clones, 88% seen once. Germline V lookup: CDR1 SGDLS, CDR2 YYNGEE. The germline V and J ends were trimmed by 0 bases and 5 bases, with 9 bases remaining between them. The CDR3 is 13 residues long. The source is a man aged 60 to 75 who had recovered from COVID-19. The rearrangement uses TRBV9 and TRBJ2-7; no firm D call. The sample taken for sequencing was peripheral blood. CDR3 sequence (DNA): TGTGCCAGCAGCGTAGCGGTGCTGGACGAGCAGTACTTC. This translates into CASSVAVLDEQYF.